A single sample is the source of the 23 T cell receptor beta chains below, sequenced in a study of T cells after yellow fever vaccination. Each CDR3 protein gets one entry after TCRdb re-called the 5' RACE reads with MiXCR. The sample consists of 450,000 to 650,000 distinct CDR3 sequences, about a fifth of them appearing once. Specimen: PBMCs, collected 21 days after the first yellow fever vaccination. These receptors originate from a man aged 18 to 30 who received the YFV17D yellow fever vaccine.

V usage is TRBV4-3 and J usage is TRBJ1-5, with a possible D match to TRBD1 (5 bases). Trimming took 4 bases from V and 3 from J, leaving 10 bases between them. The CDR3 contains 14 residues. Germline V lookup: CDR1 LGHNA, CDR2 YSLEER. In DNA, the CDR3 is TGCGCCAGCAGCCCCGACAGTGACAATCAGCCCCAGCATTTT. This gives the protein CASSPDSDNQPQHF.

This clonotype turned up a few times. Written as DNA, the CDR3 is TGCGCCAGCAGCCCGGGACGGGGGAACACAGATACGCAGTATTTT. It specifies CASSPGRGNTDTQYF. The rearrangement joins TRBV5-1 to TRBJ2-3; tentative D call: TRBD2 (6 bases). In germline, CDR1 is SGHRS, CDR2 YFSETQ. Trimming stripped 4 bases from V and 2 bases from J, with 14 bases between. CDR3 length: 15 residues.

CDR3 loop: CASRQEGQGGWEQFF. The CDR3 DNA is TGTGCCAGCAGGCAAGAAGGACAGGGAGGTTGGGAGCAGTTCTTC. This chain connects TRBV11-2 to TRBJ2-1, with 8 nucleotides matching TRBD1. This CDR3 spans 15 amino acids. J gave up 10 bases and V 6 bases, and 14 bases lay outside the gene matches. Germline values: CDR1 SGHAT, CDR2 FQNNGV.

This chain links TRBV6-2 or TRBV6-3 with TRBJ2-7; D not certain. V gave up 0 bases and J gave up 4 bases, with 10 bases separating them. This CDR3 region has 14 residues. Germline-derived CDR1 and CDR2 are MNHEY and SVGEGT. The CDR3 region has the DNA TGTGCCAGCAGTTACTCGTTGGTTGGTTACGAGCAGTACGTC. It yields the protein CASSYSLVGYEQYV.

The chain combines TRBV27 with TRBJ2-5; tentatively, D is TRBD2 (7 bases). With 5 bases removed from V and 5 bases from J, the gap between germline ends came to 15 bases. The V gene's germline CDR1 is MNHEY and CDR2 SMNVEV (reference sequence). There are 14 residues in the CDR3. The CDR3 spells CASSTGGWEETQYF. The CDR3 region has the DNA TGTGCCAGCAGTACGGGGGGCTGGGAGGAGACCCAGTACTTC.

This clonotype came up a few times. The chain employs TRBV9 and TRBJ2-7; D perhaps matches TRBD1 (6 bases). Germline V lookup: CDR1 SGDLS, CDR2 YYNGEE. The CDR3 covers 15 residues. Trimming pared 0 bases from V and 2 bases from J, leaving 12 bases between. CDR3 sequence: CASSVAGQGTYEQYF. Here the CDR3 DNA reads TGTGCCAGCAGCGTAGCTGGGCAGGGGACCTACGAGCAGTACTTC.

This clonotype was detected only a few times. This CDR3 reads CASATLGPRFDTEAFF. DNA of the CDR3: TGTGCCAGCGCTACCTTGGGCCCCAGATTCGACACTGAAGCTTTCTTT. The rearrangement links TRBV6-1 to TRBJ1-1, with D uncertain. This CDR3 spans 16 amino acids. From germline, CDR1 is MNHNS and CDR2 SASEGT. V was trimmed by 8 bases and J by 3 bases, leaving 22 bases between them.

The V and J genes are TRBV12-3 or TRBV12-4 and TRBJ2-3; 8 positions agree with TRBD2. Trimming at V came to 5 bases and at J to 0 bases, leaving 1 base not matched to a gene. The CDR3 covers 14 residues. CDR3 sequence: CASSRLASTDTQYF. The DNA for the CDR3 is TGTGCCAGCAGTAGACTAGCGAGCACAGATACGCAGTATTTT.

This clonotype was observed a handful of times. The CDR3 DNA follows: TGTGCCAGCCAAGGGGTTTCGGGCTACACCTTC. Residues: CASQGVSGYTF. The chain uses TRBV6-6 and TRBJ1-2, with D tentatively TRBD1 (5 bases). V lost 8 bases, J lost 8 bases, and 12 bases lay in between. Germline assignment: CDR1 MNHNY and CDR2 SVGAGI (reference sequence). This CDR3 is 11 amino acids long.

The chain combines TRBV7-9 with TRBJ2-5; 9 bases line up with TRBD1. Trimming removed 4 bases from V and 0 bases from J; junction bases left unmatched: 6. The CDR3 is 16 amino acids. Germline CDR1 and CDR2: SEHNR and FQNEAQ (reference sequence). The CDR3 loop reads CASSSAGTGYQETQYF. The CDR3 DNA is TGTGCCAGCAGCTCCGCCGGGACAGGGTACCAAGAGACCCAGTACTTC.

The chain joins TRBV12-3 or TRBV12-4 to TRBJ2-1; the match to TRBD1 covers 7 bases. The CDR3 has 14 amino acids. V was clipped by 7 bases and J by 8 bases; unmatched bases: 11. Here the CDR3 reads CASTVQRTGHEQFF. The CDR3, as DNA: TGTGCCAGCACCGTCCAAAGGACAGGACATGAGCAGTTCTTC.

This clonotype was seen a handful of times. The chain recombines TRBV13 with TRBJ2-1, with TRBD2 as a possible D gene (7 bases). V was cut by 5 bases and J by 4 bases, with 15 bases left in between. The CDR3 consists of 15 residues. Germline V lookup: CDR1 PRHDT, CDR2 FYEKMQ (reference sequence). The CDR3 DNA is TGTGCCAGCAGCCAGGCGGGGGCCCCTTACAATGAGCAGTTCTTC. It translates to CASSQAGAPYNEQFF.

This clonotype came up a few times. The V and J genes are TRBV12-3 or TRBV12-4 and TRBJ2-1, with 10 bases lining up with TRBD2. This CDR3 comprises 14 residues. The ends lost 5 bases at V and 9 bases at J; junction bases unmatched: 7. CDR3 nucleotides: TGTGCCAGCAGTCGAGCGGGGGGGCGCGGTGAGCAGTTCTTC. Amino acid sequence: CASSRAGGRGEQFF.

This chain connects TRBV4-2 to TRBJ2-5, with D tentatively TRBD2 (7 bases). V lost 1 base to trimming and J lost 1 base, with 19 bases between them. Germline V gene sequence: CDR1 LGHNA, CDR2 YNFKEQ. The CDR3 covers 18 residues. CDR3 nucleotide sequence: TGTGCCAGCAGCCAAGGGCCGGTTAGAGGGGGGGGCCAAGAGACCCAGTACTTC. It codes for CASSQGPVRGGGQETQYF.

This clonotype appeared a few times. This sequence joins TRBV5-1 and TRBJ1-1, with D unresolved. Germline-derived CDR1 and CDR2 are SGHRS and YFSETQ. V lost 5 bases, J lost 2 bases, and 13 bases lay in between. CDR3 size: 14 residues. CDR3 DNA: TGCGCCAGCAGTCGGGAGGGAGCTAACACTGAAGCTTTCTTT. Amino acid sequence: CASSREGANTEAFF.

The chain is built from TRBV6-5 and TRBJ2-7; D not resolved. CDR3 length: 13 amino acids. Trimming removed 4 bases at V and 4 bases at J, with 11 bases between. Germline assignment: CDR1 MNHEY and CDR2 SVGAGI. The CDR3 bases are TGTGCCAGCAGTTTAGGATTCCCATACGAGCAGTACTTC. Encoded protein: CASSLGFPYEQYF.

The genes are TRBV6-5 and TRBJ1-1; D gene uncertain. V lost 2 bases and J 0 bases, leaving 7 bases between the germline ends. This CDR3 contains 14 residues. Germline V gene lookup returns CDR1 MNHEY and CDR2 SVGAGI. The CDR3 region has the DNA TGTGCCAGCAGTTACACAGCTTTGAACACTGAAGCTTTCTTT. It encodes CASSYTALNTEAFF.

CDR3 bases: TGTGCCAGCAGTTTATTACTAGCGGGGGGGCCTAGCACAGATACGCAGTATTTT. It specifies CASSLLLAGGPSTDTQYF. The chain links TRBV27 to TRBJ2-3, with TRBD2 identical over 13 bases. This CDR3 is built from 18 residues. The germline V gene has CDR1 MNHEY and CDR2 SMNVEV (reference sequence). V lost 1 base, J lost 0 bases, and 4 bases stayed unmatched.

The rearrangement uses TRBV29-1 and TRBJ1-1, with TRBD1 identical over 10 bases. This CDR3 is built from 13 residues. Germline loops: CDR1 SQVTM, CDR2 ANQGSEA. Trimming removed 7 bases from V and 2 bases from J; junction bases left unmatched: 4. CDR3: CSGWDRGNTEAFF. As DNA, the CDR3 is TGCAGCGGGTGGGACAGGGGCAACACTGAAGCTTTCTTT.

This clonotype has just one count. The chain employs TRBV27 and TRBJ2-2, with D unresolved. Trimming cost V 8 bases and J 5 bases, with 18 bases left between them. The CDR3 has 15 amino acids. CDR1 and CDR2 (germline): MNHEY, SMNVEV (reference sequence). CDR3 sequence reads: CASGLAVTWTGELFF. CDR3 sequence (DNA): TGTGCCAGCGGTCTCGCAGTTACCTGGACCGGGGAGCTGTTTTTT.

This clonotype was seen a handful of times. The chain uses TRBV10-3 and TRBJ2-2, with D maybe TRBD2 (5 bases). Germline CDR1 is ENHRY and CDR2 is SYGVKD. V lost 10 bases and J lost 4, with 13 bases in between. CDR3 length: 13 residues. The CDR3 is CATLRTATGELFF. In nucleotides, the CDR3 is TGTGCCACGTTGAGGACTGCCACCGGGGAGCTGTTTTTT.

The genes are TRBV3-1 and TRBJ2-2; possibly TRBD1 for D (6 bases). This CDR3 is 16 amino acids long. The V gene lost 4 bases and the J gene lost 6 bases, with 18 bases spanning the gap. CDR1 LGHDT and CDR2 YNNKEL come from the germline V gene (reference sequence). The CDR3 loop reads CASSLRLGAVAGELFF. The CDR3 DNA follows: TGTGCCAGCAGCCTCAGGCTGGGGGCGGTTGCCGGGGAGCTGTTTTTT. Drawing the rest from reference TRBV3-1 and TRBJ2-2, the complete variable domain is DTAVSQTPKYLVTQMGNDKSIKCEQNLGHDTMYWYKQDSKKFLKIMFSYNNKELIINETVPNRFSPKSPDKAHLNLHINSLELGDSAVYFCASSLRLGAVAGELFFGEGSRLTVL.

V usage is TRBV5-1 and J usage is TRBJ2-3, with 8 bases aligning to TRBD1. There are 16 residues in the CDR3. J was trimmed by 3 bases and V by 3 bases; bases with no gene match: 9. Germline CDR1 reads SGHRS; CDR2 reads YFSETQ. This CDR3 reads CASSWAGQGKTDTQYF. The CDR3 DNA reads TGCGCCAGCAGCTGGGCAGGACAGGGTAAAACAGATACGCAGTATTTT.